The clone carrying this TCR beta chain was detected once. Amplified TCR beta CDR3 regions derived from RNA transcripts. The HTBI primer set served for first-round RT-PCR of the TCR CDR3. From the multiplex PCR reads, TCRdb called clonotypes with MiXCR, one entry per CDR3 protein. The data show roughly 400,000 distinct CDR3 sequences, roughly 13% seen once. This sample is part of a study of T cells in Graves' hyperthyroidism and ophthalmopathy. Uncontrolled infection, other autoimmune disease, pregnancy or lactation barred patients from enrollment. CDR3 size: 20 residues. The V segment lost 2 bases and the J segment 3 bases; nucleotides outside the gene matches: 16. Germline V gene data show CDR1 as SGHRS and CDR2 as YFSETQ.

This TCR came from a man aged 50-59 years with Graves' ophthalmopathy. The chain joins TRBV5-1 to TRBJ2-7, with 14 bases aligning to TRBD2. The sequencing input was blood. The CDR3 region has the DNA TGCGCCAGCAGCTTCACACAGGGGGCTCGGGGACTAGCGGGAGACTACGAGCAGTACTTC. This translates into CASSFTQGARGLAGDYEQYF.